The subject of this entry is one T cell receptor beta chain. Its specificity is unknown. The sample belongs to a study of cytomegalovirus exposure and HLA in healthy donors. Study-wide findings and caveats: Within the data, a cluster of highly shared sequence variants was likely a sequencing artifact.

Each donor was nominally healthy when sampled (though unrecorded immune exposures were likely). The ends were cut back, 4 bases at V and 0 bases at J, with 10 bases in the middle. Germline CDR1 reads KGHSH; CDR2 reads LQKENI. CDR3 size: 15 residues. The PCR made use of 60 Vbeta and 13 Jbeta primers. Some clones are missing from TCRdb's copy, which holds only in-frame ones; the method was immunoSEQ multiplex PCR. The sample shows fewer than 200,000 clones, approximately 80% of them seen only once. This rearrangement joins TRBV18 to TRBJ1-3; D perhaps matches TRBD1 (5 bases). The receptor was isolated from a woman in her 50s in good health and CMV-seronegative. Sequences were obtained from PBMCs. The CDR3 is CASSQTQDSGNTIYF. CDR3 sequence (DNA): TGTGCCAGCTCACAGACACAGGACTCTGGAAACACCATATATTTT.